This T cell receptor (beta chain) was sequenced for a study of T cells in Graves' hyperthyroidism and ophthalmopathy. Per germline, CDR1 SGHAT and CDR2 FQNNGV. The CDR3 contains 12 residues. The ends lost 4 bases at V and 5 bases at J; junction bases unmatched: 1. This clonotype occurred many times. Amplified regions were TCR beta CDR3 sequences from RNA transcripts. Researchers ran a first-round RT-PCR on the TCR CDR3 using the HTBI primer set. TCRdb analysed the multiplex PCR reads with MiXCR anew, one entry per CDR3 protein. The table has about 300,000 distinct CDR3 sequences, around a fifth seen once; the top ten hold less than 45%.

Material: blood. The rearrangement uses TRBV11-2 and TRBJ2-7; TRBD2 agrees at 8 bases. This receptor was taken from a man in his forties or fifties with Graves' ophthalmopathy. CDR3 in amino acids: CASSSGLDEQYF. The CDR3 DNA reads as TGTGCCAGCAGCTCGGGACTAGACGAGCAGTACTTC.